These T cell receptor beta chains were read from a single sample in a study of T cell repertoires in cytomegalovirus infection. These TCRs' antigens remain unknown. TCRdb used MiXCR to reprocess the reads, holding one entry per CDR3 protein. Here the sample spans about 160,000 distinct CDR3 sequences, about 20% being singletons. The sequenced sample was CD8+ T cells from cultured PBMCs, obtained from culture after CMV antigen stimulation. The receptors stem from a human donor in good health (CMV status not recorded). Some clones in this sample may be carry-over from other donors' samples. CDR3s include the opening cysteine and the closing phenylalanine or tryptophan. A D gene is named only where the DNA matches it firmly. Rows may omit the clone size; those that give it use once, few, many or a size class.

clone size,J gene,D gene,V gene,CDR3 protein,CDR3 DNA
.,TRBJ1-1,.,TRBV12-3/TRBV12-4,CASSHQNNEAFF,TGTGCCAGCAGTCACCAAAACAATGAAGCTTTCTTT
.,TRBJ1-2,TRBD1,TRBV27,CASSLDRANYGYTF,TGTGCCAGCAGTTTAGACAGGGCTAACTATGGCTACACCTTC
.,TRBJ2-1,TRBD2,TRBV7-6,CASSSERGGFREQFF,TGTGCCAGCAGCTCCGAGCGGGGGGGCTTTCGAGAGCAGTTCTTC
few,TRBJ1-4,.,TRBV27,CASSLNGAPEKLFF,TGTGCCAGCAGTTTAAATGGGGCGCCTGAAAAACTGTTTTTT
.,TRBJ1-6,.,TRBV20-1,CSARDPTGLSSPLHF,TGCAGTGCTAGAGATCCCACAGGGCTGAGTTCACCCCTCCACTTT
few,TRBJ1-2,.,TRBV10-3,CAISEGYTNYGYTF,TGTGCCATCAGTGAGGGCTACACTAACTATGGCTACACCTTC
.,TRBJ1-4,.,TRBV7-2,CASSLRPGTTNEKLFF,TGTGCCAGCAGCTTACGCCCTGGTACAACTAATGAAAAACTGTTTTTT
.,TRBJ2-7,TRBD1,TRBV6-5,CASSYTRDRADEQYF,TGTGCCAGCAGTTACACCCGGGACAGGGCGGACGAGCAGTACTTC
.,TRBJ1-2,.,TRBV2,CASSESQGNGYTF,TGTGCCAGCAGTGAGAGTCAGGGGAATGGCTACACCTTC
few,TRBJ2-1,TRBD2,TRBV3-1,CASSQVWTSGDNEQFF,TGTGCCAGCAGCCAAGTATGGACTAGCGGGGATAATGAGCAGTTCTTC
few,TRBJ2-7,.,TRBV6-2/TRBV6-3,CASSIDRTYEQYF,TGTGCCAGCAGCATCGACAGGACCTACGAGCAGTACTTC
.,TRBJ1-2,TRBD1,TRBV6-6,CASSYPGQGRDGYTF,TGTGCCAGCAGTTACCCTGGACAGGGGCGGGATGGCTACACCTTC
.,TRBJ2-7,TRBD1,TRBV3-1,CASSPPPGQAIYEQYF,TGTGCCAGCAGCCCTCCACCGGGACAGGCTATCTACGAGCAGTACTTC
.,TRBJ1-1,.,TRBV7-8,CASTKEGSEAFF,TGTGCCAGCACCAAAGAGGGGAGCGAAGCTTTCTTT
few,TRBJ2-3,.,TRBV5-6,CASSIGMGASTDTQYF,TGTGCCAGCAGCATAGGGATGGGCGCTAGCACAGATACGCAGTATTTT
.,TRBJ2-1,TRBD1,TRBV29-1,CSVGGGQGARYNEQFF,TGCAGCGTAGGGGGGGGACAGGGGGCGCGGTACAATGAGCAGTTCTTC
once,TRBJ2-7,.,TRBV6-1,CASSQLQGLDEQYF,TGTGCCAGCAGTCAGTTACAGGGTTTGGACGAGCAGTACTTC
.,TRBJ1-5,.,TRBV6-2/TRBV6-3,CASSYLGGGCFSQPQHF,TGTGCCAGCAGTTACTTGGGTGGAGGGTGCTTTAGTCAGCCCCAGCATTTT
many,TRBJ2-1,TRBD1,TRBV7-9,CASSFPRTGTINEQFF,TGTGCCAGCAGTTTTCCCCGGACAGGGACGATCAATGAGCAGTTCTTC
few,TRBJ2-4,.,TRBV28,CASSNLDGVGNIQYF,TGTGCCAGCAGTAACTTAGACGGAGTGGGTAACATTCAGTACTTC
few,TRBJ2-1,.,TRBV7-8,CASSFLPAEQFF,TGTGCCAGCAGCTTTCTCCCCGCTGAGCAGTTCTTC
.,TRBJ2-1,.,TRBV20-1,CSAREPRNNEQFF,TGCAGTGCTAGAGAGCCTAGAAACAATGAGCAGTTCTTC
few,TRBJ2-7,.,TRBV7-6,CASSWGDSYEQYF,TGTGCCAGCAGCTGGGGGGACTCCTACGAGCAGTACTTC
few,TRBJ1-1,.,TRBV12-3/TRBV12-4,CASSSPGALTEAFF,TGTGCCAGCAGTTCACCAGGAGCTCTGACTGAAGCTTTCTTT
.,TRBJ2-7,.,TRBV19,CASSISGEIYEQYF,TGTGCCAGTAGTATTTCCGGGGAAATCTACGAGCAGTACTTC
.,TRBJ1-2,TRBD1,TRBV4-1,CASSLKGAGGYTF,TGCGCCAGCAGCCTAAAGGGGGCGGGCGGCTACACCTTC
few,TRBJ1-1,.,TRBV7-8,CASSLKAAGWEAFF,TGTGCCAGCAGCTTAAAGGCAGCCGGTTGGGAAGCTTTCTTT
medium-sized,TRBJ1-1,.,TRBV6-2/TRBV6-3,CASSYEVTTEAFF,TGTGCCAGCAGTTACGAAGTGACCACTGAAGCTTTCTTT
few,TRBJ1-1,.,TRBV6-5,CASSYGGGNTEAFF,TGTGCCAGCAGTTACGGGGGCGGGAACACTGAAGCTTTCTTT
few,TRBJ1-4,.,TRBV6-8,CASSSSQGKGEKLFF,TGTGCCAGCAGTTCCTCCCAGGGGAAGGGGGAAAAACTGTTTTTT
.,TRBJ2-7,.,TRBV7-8,CASSLTLGQVHEQYF,TGTGCCAGCAGCTTAACATTGGGCCAAGTCCACGAGCAGTACTTC
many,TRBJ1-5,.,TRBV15,CATRTDGYQPQHF,TGTGCCACGCGAACGGACGGGTATCAGCCCCAGCATTTT
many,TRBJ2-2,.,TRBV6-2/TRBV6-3,CASSYLDTGELFF,TGTGCCAGCAGTTACTTGGATACCGGGGAGCTGTTTTTT
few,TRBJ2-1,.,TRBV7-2,CASSSPVGNYNEQFF,TGTGCCAGCAGCTCCCCGGTGGGGAACTACAATGAGCAGTTCTTC
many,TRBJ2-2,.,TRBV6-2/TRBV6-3,CASGLYGELFF,TGTGCCAGCGGGCTTTACGGGGAGCTGTTTTTT
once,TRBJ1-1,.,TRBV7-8,CASSPSGEGEAFF,TGTGCCAGCAGCCCCTCCGGGGAGGGTGAAGCTTTCTTT
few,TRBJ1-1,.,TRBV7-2,CASSGFGANTEAFF,TGTGCCAGCAGTGGTTTTGGGGCGAACACTGAAGCTTTCTTT
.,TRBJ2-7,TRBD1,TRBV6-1,CASSVDRGLYEQYF,TGTGCCAGCAGTGTAGACAGGGGGCTCTACGAGCAGTACTTC
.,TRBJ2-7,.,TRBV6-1,CASSEDVRSYEQYF,TGTGCCAGCAGTGAAGATGTCAGGTCGTACGAGCAGTACTTC
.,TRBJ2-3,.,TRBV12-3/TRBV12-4,CASSLRATDTQYF,TGTGCCAGCAGTTTAAGGGCCACAGATACGCAGTATTTT
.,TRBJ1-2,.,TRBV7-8,CASSLETEANYGYTF,TGTGCCAGCAGCTTAGAGACAGAAGCTAACTATGGCTACACCTTC
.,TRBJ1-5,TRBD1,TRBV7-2,CASSFRQGRGGQPQHF,TGTGCCAGCAGCTTTCGACAGGGGAGAGGGGGTCAGCCCCAGCATTTT
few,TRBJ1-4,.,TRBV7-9,CASRAEGANEKLFF,TGTGCCAGCAGGGCCGAAGGAGCTAATGAAAAACTGTTTTTT
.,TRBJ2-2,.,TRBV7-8,CASSTDVVVGELFF,TGTGCCAGCAGCACCGACGTGGTAGTCGGGGAGCTGTTTTTT
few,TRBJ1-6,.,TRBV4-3,CASSHGQGQQNSPLHF,TGCGCCAGCAGCCACGGCCAAGGACAGCAAAATTCACCCCTCCACTTT
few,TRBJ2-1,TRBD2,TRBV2,CASKETSGGAHEQFF,TGTGCCAGCAAGGAAACTAGCGGGGGGGCCCATGAGCAGTTCTTC
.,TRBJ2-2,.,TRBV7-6,CASSPGRTGELFF,TGTGCCAGCAGCCCCGGGAGAACCGGGGAGCTGTTTTTT
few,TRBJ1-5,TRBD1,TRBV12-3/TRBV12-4,CASSSTTGGNQPQHF,TGTGCCAGCAGTTCCACGACAGGGGGCAATCAGCCCCAGCATTTT
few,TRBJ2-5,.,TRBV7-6,CASSRGETQYF,TGTGCCAGCAGCCGCGGGGAGACCCAGTACTTC
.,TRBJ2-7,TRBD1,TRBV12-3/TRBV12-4,CASSLIGQDEQYF,TGTGCCAGCAGTTTAATCGGACAGGACGAGCAGTACTTC
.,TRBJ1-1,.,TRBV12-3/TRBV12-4,CASTGQSSEAFF,TGTGCCAGCACAGGACAGTCCTCTGAAGCTTTCTTT